This TCR beta chain was sequenced for a study of blood T cell repertoires in COVID-19 (dated by TCRdb to 2020 to 2022). For the wider study: Samples covering the acute and convalescent phases of COVID-19 were provided by collaborators in the United States, Italy and Spain. The dataset comprised deeply sampled blood TCRbeta repertoires from subjects exposed to, actively infected with, or recovered from COVID-19. The material from the prospective study consisted of cDNA or gDNA derived from T cells, B-cell-depleted T cells, or PBMCs. A de-identified subject ID, COVID-19 status, age in years and sex were almost always included in the sample metadata. The samples were drawn from two sources: the first 160 participants of the ongoing ImmuneRACE study, and 950 to 1,500 subjects contributed by 6 global collaborators. Where available, HLA class I and class II types were taken from metadata supplied by the sample provider and were not determined by assay-based typing. The repertoires were released in a freely available public database intended as a resource for research on the immune response to SARS-CoV-2. The paper as a whole reports these results and caveats: The quantity of clinical and demographic metadata differed by source and by participant and was supplied without curation.

CDR1 and CDR2 (SGHNT, YYREEE) derive from the germline V gene (reference sequence). Unmatched junction bases come to 13, with V trimmed by 5 bases and J by 6 bases. Reading from cysteine to phenylalanine, the CDR3 counts 16 amino acids. This entry keeps only the CDR3 DNA: 48 bases, framed from base 1. The collaborating institutions used their own protocols to collect whole blood in K2EDTA tubes. For TCRbeta analysis, collaborator samples were shipped as frozen whole blood, as isolated PBMCs, or as DNA extracted from either sample type. On this clone: Its target antigen remains unknown. No base quality values were provided; no much bigger clone lies one nucleotide off.

TCRbeta CDR3 regions were amplified from genomic DNA using the immunoSEQ Assay, a bias-controlled multiplex PCR. The published analysis was carried out like this. Nucleated cell counts per sample were estimated from amplification of reference gene primers within the assay. To quantify the absolute abundance of each unique TCRbeta CDR3 rearrangement, sequence reads were collapsed and filtered. Productive Simpson clonality was computed per sample as the square root of Simpson's diversity index over productive rearrangements. Held by TCRdb, this immuneACCESS table contains in-frame sequences only and omits some clones. Under half of the omission traces to an unresolved V gene where checked; the cause of the rest is unknown. The D gene and trimming were derived from the DNA, and the V and J assignments and clone size from that table. Here the sample has under 300,000 clones; more than 75% occur a single time. The leading ten clones occupy approximately 13% of the sample.

Material for sequencing was peripheral blood. The chain was built from TRBV5-4 and TRBJ1-1, with 10 middle bases fitting TRBD1. The clonotype comes from a man older than 75 with acute or convalescent COVID-19. The nucleotide sequence is given as TGTGCCAGCAGTTCCACCGGGACAGGGGAGATTTCTGAAGCTTTCTTT. Translated, this gives CASSSTGTGEISEAFF.